These 8 T cell receptor beta chains came from one sample sequenced in a study of blood T cell repertoires in COVID-19. TCRdb's copy holds only in-frame clones and misses some; the assay was immunoSEQ multiplex PCR. The table lists approximately 99,000 clones, about 87% of them singletons. The sample comprised peripheral blood. Receptor source: a human donor in a cohort sampled during active COVID-19.

The chain links TRBV7-2 to TRBJ1-3; D unresolved. Trimming removed 2 bases at V and 1 base at J, with 12 bases between. The CDR3 contains 16 residues. Germline lookup yields CDR1 SGHTA and CDR2 FQGNSA. The CDR3 bases are TGTGCCAGCAGCTTAACTGGCGGGGAGTCTGGAAACACCATATATTTT. This gives the protein CASSLTGGESGNTIYF.

V usage is TRBV2 and J usage is TRBJ2-1; 7 positions match TRBD1. The CDR3 runs to 14 residues. Unmatched junction bases numbered 11, after V lost 7 bases and J lost 8 bases. The germline gives CDR1 SNHLY, CDR2 FYNNEI. CDR3 sequence reads: CASTEGGSRHEQFF. Here the CDR3 DNA reads TGTGCCAGCACCGAAGGGGGCTCAAGGCATGAGCAGTTCTTC.

The genes are TRBV4-1 and TRBJ2-2; a possible D gene is TRBD1 (6 bases). There are 14 residues in the CDR3. V was pared by 6 bases and J by 4 bases, with 12 bases between. Germline CDR1 and CDR2: MGHRA and YSYEKL. Written as DNA, the CDR3 is TGCGCCAGCAGGCGTCTGACAGGCACCGGGGAGCTGTTTTTT. Its translation: CASRRLTGTGELFF.

The rearrangement uses TRBV11-1 and TRBJ2-5, with D perhaps matching TRBD1 (5 bases). CDR3 length equals 16 residues. Between the trimmed V and J ends, which lost 0 bases and 5 bases, there was a span of 16 bases. Germline CDR1 SGHAT, CDR2 FQDESV (reference sequence). CDR3 amino acids: CASSLASSGNGETQYF. For the CDR3, the DNA is TGTGCCAGCAGCTTAGCGTCATCAGGGAACGGGGAGACCCAGTACTTC. The variable domain in full, with the rest retrieved from reference TRBV11-1 and TRBJ2-5, is EAEVAQSPRYKITEKSQAVAFWCDPISGHATLYWYRQILGQGPELLVQFQDESVVDDSQLPKDRFSAERLKGVDSTLKIQPAELGDSAMYLCASSLASSGNGETQYFGPGTRLLVL.

This chain links TRBV5-1 with TRBJ2-1; 7 nucleotides line up with TRBD1. CDR1 is SGHRS and CDR2 is YFSETQ in the germline V gene. CDR3 length equals 14 residues. V lost 0 bases and J lost 5; bases outside the gene matches: 2. This chain's CDR3 is CASSLGDRDNEQFF. As DNA, the CDR3 is TGCGCCAGCAGCTTGGGCGACAGGGACAATGAGCAGTTCTTC.

The chain recombines TRBV5-1 with TRBJ2-7; TRBD1 aligns across 7 bases. This CDR3 contains 13 residues. Per the germline V gene, CDR1 is SGHRS and CDR2 is YFSETQ. The junction had 6 bases not matched to a gene; V was cut back by 4 bases and J by 5 bases. The CDR3 sequence is CASSPDREDEQYF. The CDR3 nucleotides read TGCGCCAGCAGCCCTGACAGGGAAGACGAGCAGTACTTC.

The V gene is TRBV30, the J gene TRBJ1-6; TRBD1 aligns across 8 bases. The CDR3 consists of 14 residues. Germline V gene lookup returns CDR1 GTSNPN and CDR2 SVGIG (reference sequence). Unmatched junction bases numbered 7, after V lost 2 bases and J lost 10 bases. The CDR3 sequence: CAWSSETGDSPLHF. The CDR3 bases are TGTGCCTGGAGTTCCGAGACAGGGGACTCACCCCTCCACTTT.

The chain combines TRBV6-2 or TRBV6-3 with TRBJ1-1; TRBD1 is a possible D gene (6 bases). The CDR3 consists of 16 residues. V lost 2 bases and J 1 base, leaving 14 bases between the germline ends. Germline V gene sequence: CDR1 MNHEY, CDR2 SVGEGT. CDR3 sequence: CASSYEQGSTNTEAFF. Here the CDR3 DNA reads TGTGCCAGCAGTTACGAACAGGGTTCCACGAACACTGAAGCTTTCTTT.